The rows below give T cell receptor beta chains drawn from one sample of a study of shared clonotypes between healthy human individuals. This table comes from immunoSEQ multiplex PCR, and its TCRdb copy is limited to in-frame clones, with some not included. The data contain hundreds of thousands of clones, roughly nine tenths of them singletons. Material for sequencing was naive CD8+ T cells sorted from blood. These receptors came from a man aged 30 to 45 in good health. The CDR3 runs from the conserved cysteine through the conserved F or W. The D gene is left open where the match is weak. Expanded clones get a size class; other rows say once, few or many, or leave the size out.

>TRBV27|many|TRBJ2-1|NA
TGTGCCAGCAGTCCAGACCACTACAATGAGCAGTTCTTC
CASSPDHYNEQFF
>TRBV30|once|TRBJ2-1|TRBD2
TGTGCCTGGAGTCCGGGACTAGAAAAGCGTGAGCAGTTCTTC
CAWSPGLEKREQFF
>TRBV7-9|once|TRBJ2-7|TRBD2
TGTGCCAGCAGCCGACACGGGACTAGCGGGATTTACTTC
CASSRHGTSGIYF
>TRBV11-2|NA|TRBJ2-1|NA
TGTGCCAGCAGCGAGGGGACTCCTAGGCATGAGCAGTTCTTC
CASSEGTPRHEQFF
>TRBV29-1|NA|TRBJ1-1|NA
TGCAGCGTTGATTTCAACACTGAAGCTTTCTTT
CSVDFNTEAFF
>TRBV7-3|NA|TRBJ2-3|NA
TGTGCCAGCAGCCCTTTCCCTACCCCAGAAGATACGCAGTATTTT
CASSPFPTPEDTQYF
>TRBV19|NA|TRBJ2-7|NA
TGTGCCAGTAGTATCTCGACTCCTTACGAGCAGTACTTC
CASSISTPYEQYF
>TRBV9|NA|TRBJ2-1|NA
TGTGCCAGCAGCCTAGACCCGAGCTCCTACAATGAGCAGTTCTTC
CASSLDPSSYNEQFF
>TRBV29-1|NA|TRBJ2-5|NA
TGCAGCGTTGAAGGATGGCGGTCCGCGGAAGAGACCCAGTACTTC
CSVEGWRSAEETQYF
>TRBV27|NA|TRBJ2-1|NA
TGTGCCAGCAGTCCCTTCGGGAATGAGCAGTTCTTC
CASSPFGNEQFF
>TRBV5-5|NA|TRBJ2-7|NA
TGTGCCAGCAGCTTATGGGGATACGAGCAGTACTTC
CASSLWGYEQYF
>TRBV5-1|NA|TRBJ2-7|TRBD2
TGCGCCAGCAGCTTGGCCCCTAGCGGGGCTAGCTCCTACGAGCAGTACTTC
CASSLAPSGASSYEQYF
>TRBV6-6|NA|TRBJ2-7|NA
TGTGCCAGCAGCCGACTAGAAAACCCATTCTACGAGCAGTACTTC
CASSRLENPFYEQYF
>TRBV6-4|NA|TRBJ2-6|NA
TGTGCCATCCGGGGAGGCAGGGGAACATCTGGGGCCAACGTCCTGACTTTC
CAIRGGRGTSGANVLTF
>TRBV28|NA|TRBJ2-7|TRBD1
TGTGCCAGCATTCGACAGGGATCAGCGGCTTACGAGCAGTACTTC
CASIRQGSAAYEQYF
>TRBV29-1|NA|TRBJ2-3|TRBD1
TGCAGCGTGGAAAGACCCACCGGGACAGGGAGTTCCACAGATACGCAGTATTTT
CSVERPTGTGSSTDTQYF
>TRBV28|NA|TRBJ2-1|TRBD1
TGTGCAGAATCCGGGACAGGCTTCGATGAGCAGTTCTTC
CAESGTGFDEQFF
>TRBV6-6|NA|TRBJ2-7|NA
TGTGCCAGCAGGCGCCTAGGAGCCTACGAGCAGTACTTC
CASRRLGAYEQYF
>TRBV11-1|NA|TRBJ1-1|NA
TGTGCCAGCAGCTTAGACGACGCCGCGAACACTGAAGCTTTCTTT
CASSLDDAANTEAFF
>TRBV27|NA|TRBJ1-2|NA
TGTGCCAGCAGTTTATTAGCGTCTGGGACATACTATGGCTACACCTTC
CASSLLASGTYYGYTF
>TRBV27|NA|TRBJ1-1|TRBD1
TGTGCCAGCAGGTACAGGGGAAGTGGGACTGAAGCTTTCTTT
CASRYRGSGTEAFF
>TRBV28|NA|TRBJ1-5|TRBD1
TGTGCCAGCAGCTTGTACAGGGGATCACAGCCCCAGCATTTT
CASSLYRGSQPQHF
>TRBV5-6|NA|TRBJ2-5|TRBD1
TGTGCCAGCATTACGACAGGGGAAGAGACCCAGTACTTC
CASITTGEETQYF
>TRBV7-9|NA|TRBJ1-2|NA
TGTGCCAGCAGCTTTTTAGGAGGCTATGGCTACACCTTC
CASSFLGGYGYTF
>TRBV5-4|few|TRBJ2-1|TRBD1
TGTGCCAGCAGCCCTGGGACAGCCTACAATGAGCAGTTCTTC
CASSPGTAYNEQFF
>TRBV9|NA|TRBJ2-3|NA
TGTGCCAGCAGCGTACAGGGTTCTCACACAGATACGCAGTATTTT
CASSVQGSHTDTQYF
>TRBV11-2|NA|TRBJ2-1|TRBD2
TGTGCCAGCAGCTTAAGCGGGAGCTCCTACAATGAGCAGTTCTTC
CASSLSGSSYNEQFF
>TRBV11-2|once|TRBJ2-6|NA
TGTGCCAGCAGCTTAAAAGTGTCTGGGGCCAACGTCCTGACTTTC
CASSLKVSGANVLTF
>TRBV7-6|NA|TRBJ1-2|NA
TGTGCCAGCAGCTCCTACGGGCAGAACTATGGCTACACCTTC
CASSSYGQNYGYTF
>TRBV4-1|NA|TRBJ2-7|NA
TGCGCCAGCAGCCAAGGCGCGGGGCCCTACGAGCAGTACTTC
CASSQGAGPYEQYF
>TRBV29-1|once|TRBJ2-7|NA
TGCAGCGTTGCTGGGCCGAGCTCCTACGAGCAGTACTTC
CSVAGPSSYEQYF
>TRBV29-1|NA|TRBJ2-5|TRBD2
TGCAGCGTTGAACTACCAACTAGCGGGAGACCTAAAGAGGAGACCCAGTACTTC
CSVELPTSGRPKEETQYF
>TRBV14|NA|TRBJ2-5|NA
TGTGCCAGCAGCCAGACCCTGACGGGATGGGAGACCCAGTACTTC
CASSQTLTGWETQYF
>TRBV14|NA|TRBJ2-5|NA
TGTGCCAGCAGCCAAGGGGCGGGATTAGCGAACGGAGAGACCCAGTACTTC
CASSQGAGLANGETQYF
>TRBV28|NA|TRBJ2-2|TRBD2
TGTGCCAGCAGCGATCTAGCGGGAGGAATGACCGGGGAGCTGTTTTTT
CASSDLAGGMTGELFF
>TRBV7-6|NA|TRBJ2-1|TRBD2
TGTGCCAGCACTAGGGGACTAGCGGGAAATGAGCAGTTCTTC
CASTRGLAGNEQFF
>TRBV27|NA|TRBJ2-3|NA
TGTGCCAGCAGTTTAGATGGCTTTAGCACAGATACGCAGTATTTT
CASSLDGFSTDTQYF
>TRBV27|NA|TRBJ2-5|TRBD1
TGTGCCAGCAGTTCAATCGGGACAGGCTGGGAAGAGACCCAGTACTTC
CASSSIGTGWEETQYF
>TRBV25-1|NA|TRBJ2-3|TRBD1
TGTGCCAGCAGCCCGACCCGGGGACAGGCAACCACAGATACGCAGTATTTT
CASSPTRGQATTDTQYF
>TRBV27|NA|TRBJ2-7|NA
TGTGCCAGCAGTTTATCTCAGGGCTACGAGCAGTACTTC
CASSLSQGYEQYF
>TRBV9|once|TRBJ2-1|NA
TGTGCCAGCAGCGCTCACCGGGGATCCTACAATGAGCAGTTCTTC
CASSAHRGSYNEQFF
>TRBV28|once|TRBJ2-7|NA
TGTGCCAGCAGTCACAGACCCAGCTCCTACGAGCAGTACTTC
CASSHRPSSYEQYF
>TRBV10-1|NA|TRBJ2-3|TRBD2
TGCGCCAGCAGTGAGACCGGGACTAGCGGGAGGAGCACAGATACGCAGTATTTT
CASSETGTSGRSTDTQYF
>TRBV4-3|NA|TRBJ2-1|TRBD2
TGCGCCAGCAGCCAAGATTTAAGTGGGACTAGCGGGCTCAATGAGCAGTTCTTC
CASSQDLSGTSGLNEQFF
>TRBV29-1|NA|TRBJ2-5|TRBD2
TGCAGCGTTCTCGGGAGCGGGGACTACCAAGAGACCCAGTACTTC
CSVLGSGDYQETQYF
>TRBV14|few|TRBJ1-2|NA
TGTGCCAGCAGACCTGAAGGGCTCTATGGCTACACCTTC
CASRPEGLYGYTF
>TRBV27|NA|TRBJ2-1|NA
TGTGCCAGCGGGGCGGACCTTTTTCACAATGAGCAGTTCTTC
CASGADLFHNEQFF